The 22 T cell receptor beta chains given below trace back to one sample, sequenced in a study of blood T cell repertoires in COVID-19. Some clones are missing from TCRdb's copy, which holds only in-frame ones; the method was immunoSEQ multiplex PCR. The profile covers around 94,000 clones, with around 87% appearing a single time and 3% taken by the ten largest. The specimen sequenced was peripheral blood. Receptors were obtained from a man aged 45-65 years with active or convalescent COVID-19.

This clone was recorded once. The CDR3 loop reads CASSETGSPQPQHF. The CDR3 region has the DNA TGTGCCAGCAGTGAGACGGGGTCCCCCCAGCCCCAGCATTTT. The chain has TRBV2 and TRBJ1-5; D remains ambiguous. Germline CDR1 reads SNHLY; CDR2 reads FYNNEI. V was cut by 3 bases and J by 7 bases, with 13 bases left in between. The CDR3 spans 14 residues.

The chain combines TRBV14 with TRBJ2-1, with TRBD2 identical over 12 bases. The CDR3 length is 17 residues. CDR1 is SGHDN and CDR2 is FVKESK in the germline V gene. The V and J ends lost 5 bases and 0 bases, in that order; junction bases with no gene match: 5. The CDR3 coding sequence is TGTGCCAGCAGCATTCGGACTAGCGGGGCCTCCTACAATGAGCAGTTCTTC. As protein: CASSIRTSGASYNEQFF.

This chain connects TRBV7-2 to TRBJ1-2, with 7 bases that match TRBD1. This CDR3 region has 15 residues. The trim removed 1 base at V and 5 bases at J, leaving 7 bases unmatched. Germline V gene sequence: CDR1 SGHTA, CDR2 FQGNSA. The CDR3 protein is CASSLGGQIRYGYTF. The CDR3, as DNA: TGTGCCAGCAGCTTAGGGGGACAGATTCGATATGGCTACACCTTC.

The chain is built from TRBV12-1 and TRBJ1-6; the table's D call TRBD1 went unverified against the DNA. TRBV12-1 is listed as a pseudogene. CDR3 length: 16 residues. The CDR3 region is CASSWKPGQRNSPLHF. The CDR3 DNA follows: TGTGCCAGCAGCTGGAAACCGGGACAACGTAATTCACCCCTCCACTTT.

This clone was counted between two and nine times. The J gene is TRBJ1-1, the V gene TRBV19; no clear D. Trimming removed 9 bases from V and 0 bases from J, with 17 bases in between. CDR1 LNHDA and CDR2 SQIVND come from the germline V gene (reference sequence). The CDR3 extends over 15 amino acids. DNA of the CDR3: TGTGCCAGCCCTGCCCCGGGGTGGGTGAACACTGAAGCTTTCTTT. It yields the protein CASPAPGWVNTEAFF. The full variable domain, its missing parts supplied by reference TRBV19 and TRBJ1-1, is DGGITQSPKYLFRKEGQNVTLSCEQNLNHDAMYWYRQDPGQGLRLIYYSQIVNDFQKGDIAEGYSVSREKKESFPLTVTSAQKNPTAFYLCASPAPGWVNTEAFFGQGTRLTVV.

J is TRBJ2-1 and V is TRBV7-9, with TRBD2 matching 10 bases. J gave up 7 bases and V 2 bases, and 5 bases lay outside the gene matches. The germline V gene has CDR1 SEHNR and CDR2 FQNEAQ (reference sequence). The CDR3 contains 15 residues. CDR3 in amino acids: CASSLRTSGRNEQFF. The CDR3 DNA reads as TGTGCCAGCAGCTTAAGGACTAGCGGACGTAATGAGCAGTTCTTC.

This chain connects TRBV9 to TRBJ1-3; D uncertain. CDR3 length: 15 amino acids. The V gene's germline CDR1 is SGDLS and CDR2 YYNGEE. The germline V and J ends were trimmed by 0 bases and 2 bases, with 9 bases remaining between them. DNA of the CDR3: TGTGCCAGCAGCGTAGGTGAGGTAGCTGGAAACACCATATATTTT. The encoded protein is CASSVGEVAGNTIYF.

This sequence joins TRBV18 and TRBJ2-7; D perhaps matches TRBD1 (5 bases). CDR1 and CDR2 from the germline V gene are KGHSH and LQKENI. V shed 2 bases and J shed 2 bases, with 16 bases lying between them. The CDR3 runs to 16 residues. This CDR3 is CASSPNSGHGTYEQYF. The CDR3, as DNA: TGTGCCAGCTCACCAAATTCAGGACATGGAACCTACGAGCAGTACTTC. Complete variable domain (other parts from reference TRBV18 and TRBJ2-7): NAGVMQNPRHLVRRRGQEARLRCSPMKGHSHVYWYRQLPEEGLKFMVYLQKENIIDESGMPKERFSAEFPKEGPSILRIQQVVRGDSAAYFCASSPNSGHGTYEQYFGPGTRLTVT.

This clone was picked up one time. The chain carries TRBV2 and TRBJ2-4; 9 bases align to TRBD1. Germline assignment: CDR1 SNHLY and CDR2 FYNNEI. With V trimmed by 6 bases and J by 1 base, 7 bases remained unmatched. The CDR3 length is 16 residues. DNA of the CDR3: TGTGCCAGCAGACCCGGGACAGGGAGGGCCAAAAACATTCAGTACTTC. This encodes CASRPGTGRAKNIQYF.

The chain uses TRBV6-2 or TRBV6-3 and TRBJ2-7; 12 bases are a match to TRBD2. CDR3 length: 16 amino acids. With V trimmed by 0 bases and J by 3 bases, 3 bases remained unmatched. Looked up from germline, CDR1 is MNHEY and CDR2 is SVGEGT. In DNA form, the CDR3 reads TGTGCCAGCAGTTACTCCCTAGCGGGGGGGCTCTACGAGCAGTACTTC. Its translation is CASSYSLAGGLYEQYF.

This clone was counted a single time. The chain links TRBV4-1 to TRBJ2-2, with TRBD2 identical over 9 bases. The CDR3 runs to 18 residues. Germline trimming cut 4 bases from V and 1 base from J; bases unmatched to any gene: 10. Germline values: CDR1 MGHRA, CDR2 YSYEKL. The CDR3 loop is CASSPRLAGGENTGELFF. CDR3 bases: TGCGCCAGCAGCCCTAGACTCGCGGGGGGGGAGAACACCGGGGAGCTGTTTTTT.

This clone was seen more than once but under ten times. The V gene is TRBV7-2, the J gene TRBJ2-7; 10 bases match TRBD1. This CDR3 comprises 15 residues. The ends lost 4 bases at V and 5 bases at J; junction bases unmatched: 8. Germline CDR1 reads SGHTA; CDR2 reads FQGNSA. This CDR3 reads CASSYFPGQGNEQYF. CDR3 bases: TGTGCCAGCAGCTACTTCCCGGGACAGGGGAACGAGCAGTACTTC.

The chain links TRBV24-1 to TRBJ1-5, with D hard to call. Germline values: CDR1 KGHDR, CDR2 SFDVKD. The V end lost 4 bases, the J end lost 0 bases, and 3 bases lay between the germline ends. This CDR3 contains 13 residues. CDR3 coding DNA: TGTGCCACCAGTGACCGTAGCAATCAGCCCCAGCATTTT. It is translated as CATSDRSNQPQHF.

The rearrangement links TRBV6-5 to TRBJ1-2; the match to TRBD1 covers 7 bases. Trimming took 6 bases from V and 6 from J; bases not matched to a gene: 7. The CDR3 runs to 13 residues. Germline CDR1 and CDR2: MNHEY and SVGAGI. Here the CDR3 DNA reads TGTGCCAGCAGCCGCAGGGGGGCTAATGGCTACACCTTC. It codes for CASSRRGANGYTF.

The chain recombines TRBV19 with TRBJ1-1, with D possibly matching TRBD1 (6 bases). With 1 base removed from V and 8 bases from J, the gap between germline ends came to 11 bases. This CDR3 region has 13 residues. CDR1 and CDR2 (germline): LNHDA, SQIVND (reference sequence). DNA of the CDR3: TGTGCCAGTAGTATAGTTGGCAGGGGCGAAGCTTTCTTT. It specifies CASSIVGRGEAFF.

The rearrangement uses TRBV10-3 and TRBJ1-2, with D possibly being TRBD1 (6 bases). There are 13 residues in the CDR3. Germline-derived CDR1 and CDR2 are ENHRY and SYGVKD. Trimming removed 7 bases at V and 5 bases at J, with 14 bases between. CDR3 in DNA: TGTGCCATCACTTTGGACAGATTTTATGGCTACACCTTC. Translation gives CAITLDRFYGYTF.

J is TRBJ2-2 and V is TRBV7-2; 12 bases line up with TRBD1. V dropped 5 bases and J dropped 7; count of bases not matched to a gene: 5. The CDR3 is 15 amino acids. The germline V gene has CDR1 SGHTA and CDR2 FQGNSA. The CDR3 protein is CASSRDRGQGGELFF. The DNA for the CDR3 is TGTGCCAGCAGCCGGGACAGGGGGCAGGGCGGGGAGCTGTTTTTT.

V and J are TRBV28 and TRBJ1-2, with 9 nucleotides matching TRBD1. The CDR3 has 14 residues. Unmatched junction bases numbered 4, after V lost 2 bases and J lost 6 bases. Germline-derived CDR1 and CDR2 are MDHEN and SYDVKM. The CDR3 DNA follows: TGTGCCAGCAGTTTACCCGGGACAGGGAATGGCTACACCTTC. The encoded protein is CASSLPGTGNGYTF.

This chain joins TRBV5-6 and TRBJ1-6; D might be TRBD1 (6 bases). Germline CDR1 and CDR2: SGHDT and YYEEEE. The CDR3 contains 18 residues. V lost 4 bases and J lost 0, with 17 bases in between. CDR3 sequence reads: CASSPAGAKSSYNSPLHF. CDR3 DNA: TGTGCCAGCAGCCCGGCGGGGGCGAAGAGCTCCTATAATTCACCCCTCCACTTT. Drawing the rest from reference TRBV5-6 and TRBJ1-6, the complete variable domain is DAGVTQSPTHLIKTRGQQVTLRCSPKSGHDTVSWYQQALGQGPQFIFQYYEEEERQRGNFPDRFSGHQFPNYSSELNVNALLLGDSALYLCASSPAGAKSSYNSPLHFGNGTRLTVT.

V gene TRBV19 combines with J gene TRBJ1-5; D is perhaps TRBD1 (5 bases). Looked up from germline, CDR1 is LNHDA and CDR2 is SQIVND (reference sequence). This CDR3 is built from 13 residues. Trimming took 6 bases from V and 3 from J, leaving 9 bases between them. The CDR3 region has the DNA TGTGCCAGTAGCCAGGGCCCCAATCAGCCCCAGCATTTT. This sequence encodes CASSQGPNQPQHF. Full variable domain (rest looked up from reference TRBV19 and TRBJ1-5): DGGITQSPKYLFRKEGQNVTLSCEQNLNHDAMYWYRQDPGQGLRLIYYSQIVNDFQKGDIAEGYSVSREKKESFPLTVTSAQKNPTAFYLCASSQGPNQPQHFGDGTRLSIL.

Concerning this clone itself: Other DNA sequences in the sample encode the same CDR3. The chain is built from TRBV12-3 or TRBV12-4 and TRBJ2-5; no definite D call. The CDR3 length is 13 residues. V lost 6 bases and J lost 2, with 10 bases in between. CDR3 sequence reads: CASSLRRQETQYF. In DNA form, the CDR3 reads TGTGCCAGCAGCCTACGGAGACAAGAGACCCAGTACTTC.

The chain joins TRBV2 to TRBJ2-5; 11 positions match TRBD2. The J segment lost 3 bases and the V segment lost 3 bases, leaving 0 bases of the junction unmatched. CDR1 SNHLY and CDR2 FYNNEI come from the germline V gene. CDR3 length equals 14 residues. This chain's CDR3 is CASSEGLAEETQYF. As DNA, the CDR3 is TGTGCCAGCAGTGAGGGACTAGCGGAAGAGACCCAGTACTTC.